This entry is about one T cell receptor beta chain. Antigen unknown. The source of the sample is a study of cytomegalovirus exposure and HLA in healthy donors. Points from the study as a whole: Reports indicated that the classifier achieved high specificity and sensitivity in diagnosing cytomegalovirus status. Later analysis found that TCR beta chains associated with HLA were more clonally expanded than other, equally common chains. The records held CMV serostatus as the only immune exposure information.

The PCR was carried out with 60 Vbeta primers and 13 Jbeta primers. Profiled with immunoSEQ multiplex PCR; TCRdb holds only in-frame clones, not every one. The sample holds about 140,000 clones, around 85% seen once. The clonotype comes from a female donor in good health and CMV-seronegative. The sample comprised PBMCs.

The CDR3 sequence is CASSRQGGVYEQYF. For the CDR3, the DNA is TGTGCCAGCAGTCGGCAGGGGGGTGTCTACGAGCAGTACTTC. V and J are TRBV28 and TRBJ2-7; D might be TRBD1 (7 bases). This CDR3 contains 14 residues. From germline, CDR1 is MDHEN and CDR2 SYDVKM. The V gene lost 5 bases and the J gene lost 3 bases, with 14 bases spanning the gap.